This passage covers 29 T cell receptor beta chains from one sample sequenced in a study of blood T cell repertoires in COVID-19. Clones were read by immunoSEQ multiplex PCR, and TCRdb kept only the in-frame ones, dropping some. The sample holds more than 95,000 clones, roughly nine tenths seen once. Material: peripheral blood. The source is a human donor in a cohort sampled during active COVID-19.

The V and J genes are TRBV27 and TRBJ1-6; no clear D gene. Per germline, CDR1 MNHEY and CDR2 SMNVEV (reference sequence). This CDR3 region has 16 residues. Trimming removed 5 bases from V and 0 bases from J, with 11 bases in between. CDR3 DNA sequence: TGTGCCAGCAGTCGCTTAGTGAGCTCCTATAATTCACCCCTCCACTTT. This codes for CASSRLVSSYNSPLHF.

The V and J genes are TRBV12-3 or TRBV12-4 and TRBJ1-5; D may be TRBD1 (5 bases). Trimming left V 3 bases short and J 10 bases short, with 10 bases between. This CDR3 contains 12 residues. This CDR3 reads CASSFPQAPQHF. CDR3 DNA sequence: TGTGCCAGCAGTTTCCCACAGGCTCCCCAGCATTTT.

V gene TRBV24-1 combines with J gene TRBJ2-1; the D is unclear. Germline lookup yields CDR1 KGHDR and CDR2 SFDVKD. This CDR3 contains 13 residues. The germline V and J ends were trimmed by 4 bases and 2 bases, with 5 bases remaining between them. CDR3: CATSDSPYNEQFF. The CDR3 region has the DNA TGTGCCACCAGTGACTCTCCCTACAATGAGCAGTTCTTC.

The V call is TRBV11-2, the J call TRBJ2-2; 8 bases are shared with TRBD2. This CDR3 is built from 15 residues. V was clipped by 6 bases and J by 3 bases; unmatched bases: 6. CDR1 is SGHAT and CDR2 is FQNNGV in the germline V gene. CDR3 loop: CASRAEREYTGELFF. The CDR3, as DNA: TGTGCCAGCAGGGCTGAGCGGGAGTACACCGGGGAGCTGTTTTTT.

This sequence joins TRBV5-1 and TRBJ1-2, with D possibly being TRBD1 (5 bases). Germline assignment: CDR1 SGHRS and CDR2 YFSETQ. V was trimmed by 0 bases and J by 8 bases, leaving 26 bases between them. CDR3 size: 18 residues. CDR3 nucleotide sequence: TGCGCCAGCAGCTTGGATGCCTGGGGGGGATCGTTCAATCGGGGCTACACCTTC. As protein: CASSLDAWGGSFNRGYTF.

This chain uses TRBV9 with TRBJ2-7; D is possibly TRBD1 (5 bases). V dropped 4 bases and J dropped 5 bases, with 16 bases sitting between them. Germline V gives CDR1 SGDLS, CDR2 YYNGEE. This CDR3 comprises 14 residues. The CDR3 protein is CASSLMGPPDEQYF. The CDR3 nucleotides read TGTGCCAGCAGCCTCATGGGGCCCCCTGACGAGCAGTACTTC.

The rearrangement uses TRBV11-2 and TRBJ2-3, with TRBD2 matching 14 bases. With V trimmed by 5 bases and J by 3 bases, 4 bases remained unmatched. The CDR3 has 16 amino acids. The germline V gene encodes CDR1 SGHAT and CDR2 FQNNGV. CDR3 nucleotides: TGTGCCAGCAGCGCCCGACTAGCGGGAGGGACAGATACGCAGTATTTT. Translating gives CASSARLAGGTDTQYF.

Points on this clone: Here the CDR3 omits its conserved ending phenylalanine or tryptophan, so a read error is the likely source. Because the CDR3's place on the DNA is in doubt, the DNA is left out and the CDR3 is given as listed by TCRdb. The V gene is TRBV20-1, the J gene TRBJ1-1. Per germline, CDR1 DFQATT and CDR2 SNEGSKA (reference sequence). Including both end residues, the CDR3 is 9 amino acids long. CDR3 sequence: CSARPTRAL.

Comments on this clone: Its ends do not fully match the called genes, so a read error is possible. DNA of the CDR3: TGTGGGACAGGCAAATACAATGAGCAGTTCTTC. This encodes CGTGKYNEQFF. The chain joins TRBV20-1 to TRBJ2-1; 8 positions match TRBD1. Germline V gene lookup returns CDR1 DFQATT and CDR2 SNEGSKA (reference sequence). This CDR3 is built from 11 residues.

V and J are TRBV5-1 and TRBJ2-3, with D unclear. The germline V gene encodes CDR1 SGHRS and CDR2 YFSETQ. The CDR3 consists of 13 residues. V was trimmed by 4 bases and J by 0 bases, leaving 6 bases between them. The CDR3 reads CASSQTSTDTQYF. The CDR3 DNA reads as TGCGCCAGCAGCCAAACTAGCACAGATACGCAGTATTTT. Full variable domain (remainder filled in from reference TRBV5-1 and TRBJ2-3): KAGVTQTPRYLIKTRGQQVTLSCSPISGHRSVSWYQQTPGQGLQFLFEYFSETQRNKGNFPGRFSGRQFSNSRSEMNVSTLELGDSALYLCASSQTSTDTQYFGPGTRLTVL.

This sequence joins TRBV5-1 and TRBJ2-7; the D gene is possibly TRBD1 (6 bases). CDR3 length equals 13 residues. Germline V gene lookup returns CDR1 SGHRS and CDR2 YFSETQ. Trimming shortened V by 5 bases and J by 3 bases, and 12 bases separated the two germline ends. The CDR3 DNA reads TGCGCCAGCAGAAGACAGGAAAACTACGAGCAGTACTTC. This translates into CASRRQENYEQYF.

This rearrangement joins TRBV6-5 to TRBJ2-7, with D uncertain. The V and J ends lost 6 bases and 7 bases respectively, with 13 bases between them. The CDR3 consists of 12 residues. Germline CDR1 MNHEY, CDR2 SVGAGI. CDR3 in DNA: TGTGCCAGCAGCCCCACCGGAGTGGAGCAGTACTTC. Translated: CASSPTGVEQYF.

The chain uses TRBV27 and TRBJ1-6, with a possible D match to TRBD1 (5 bases). Trimming removed 3 bases from V and 5 bases from J, with 8 bases in between. The CDR3 contains 14 residues. Germline V gene data show CDR1 as MNHEY and CDR2 as SMNVEV (reference sequence). The CDR3 DNA reads TGTGCCAGCAGTTTGCGACAGAATAATTCACCCCTCCACTTT. It yields the protein CASSLRQNNSPLHF.

The V call is TRBV28, the J call TRBJ1-6; D gene uncertain. The CDR3 consists of 12 residues. V was cut by 5 bases and J by 9 bases, with 8 bases left in between. The germline gives CDR1 MDHEN, CDR2 SYDVKM. The CDR3 DNA is TGTGCCAGCAGTCCCCCTAGTTCACCCCTCCACTTT. Its translation: CASSPPSSPLHF.

With respect to this clone: The junction does not match germline at one end; this may be a read error. Within the sample, other DNA sequences also encode this same CDR3. This chain joins TRBV6-5 and TRBJ1-1, with 8 positions matching TRBD1. Germline loops: CDR1 MNHEY, CDR2 SVGAGI. The CDR3 totals 13 residues. The CDR3 DNA sequence: TGTGCCAGCGGCAGGGACAGGAACACTGAAGCTTTTTTT. Translating gives CASGRDRNTEAFF.

The J gene is TRBJ2-5, the V gene TRBV19; TRBD1 might be the D (6 bases). Trimming left V 5 bases short and J 5 bases short, with 27 bases between. CDR1 and CDR2 from the germline V gene are LNHDA and SQIVND (reference sequence). The CDR3 loop spans 18 amino acids. The CDR3 protein is CASSSSLFTQGTRETQYF. CDR3 DNA sequence: TGTGCCAGTAGTTCCAGCCTTTTTACCCAGGGGACGCGGGAGACCCAGTACTTC.

J is TRBJ2-7 and V is TRBV28, with 7 bases identical to TRBD2. Germline lookup yields CDR1 MDHEN and CDR2 SYDVKM. The CDR3 loop spans 12 amino acids. V shed 7 bases and J 3 bases; nucleotides not matched to a gene: 3. In DNA form, the CDR3 reads TGTGCCAGCACCCGGGGGGACTACGAGCAGTACTTC. Translating gives CASTRGDYEQYF. Complete variable domain (other parts from reference TRBV28 and TRBJ2-7): DVKVTQSSRYLVKRTGEKVFLECVQDMDHENMFWYRQDPGLGLRLIYFSYDVKMKEKGDIPEGYSVSREKKERFSLILESASTNQTSMYLCASTRGDYEQYFGPGTRLTVT.

The rearrangement links TRBV29-1 to TRBJ2-1, with D unclear. CDR1 and CDR2 (germline): SQVTM, ANQGSEA. The V and J ends lost 2 bases and 0 bases respectively, with 8 bases between them. This CDR3 comprises 14 residues. The CDR3 loop reads CSVENLSSYNEQFF. DNA of the CDR3: TGCAGCGTTGAAAATCTGAGCTCCTACAATGAGCAGTTCTTC.

The gene calls are TRBV11-2 and TRBJ2-1; TRBD1 agrees at 7 bases. Germline V gene lookup returns CDR1 SGHAT and CDR2 FQNNGV. Losses at the gene ends were 4 bases for V and 4 bases for J; bases not matched to a gene: 10. There are 16 residues in the CDR3. In DNA, the CDR3 is TGTGCCAGCAGCTCCCCTAGGACAGGAAAATACAATGAGCAGTTCTTC. It encodes CASSSPRTGKYNEQFF. The variable domain in full, completed from reference TRBV11-2 and TRBJ2-1, reads EAGVAQSPRYKIIEKRQSVAFWCNPISGHATLYWYQQILGQGPKLLIQFQNNGVVDDSQLPKDRFSAERLKGVDSTLKIQPAKLEDSAVYLCASSSPRTGKYNEQFFGPGTRLTVL.

This clone was detected once. The chain carries TRBV27 and TRBJ2-7; possible D gene TRBD1, 7 bases. This CDR3 has 15 amino acids. In germline, CDR1 is MNHEY, CDR2 SMNVEV (reference sequence). V was shortened by 2 bases and J by 4 bases, with 15 bases between the two germline ends. The CDR3 region has the DNA TGTGCCAGCAGTTTAAGGCCAGGGGGGACGTACGAGCAGTACTTC. Residues: CASSLRPGGTYEQYF.

V usage is TRBV24-1 and J usage is TRBJ2-1; D is possibly TRBD1 (6 bases). The CDR3 length is 16 residues. Trimming stripped 7 bases from V and 4 bases from J, with 19 bases between. Germline assignment: CDR1 KGHDR and CDR2 SFDVKD. The CDR3 loop is CATSSNLGQSYNEQFF. The CDR3, as DNA: TGTGCCACCAGCTCTAATCTAGGACAGTCTTACAATGAGCAGTTCTTC.

CDR3 in amino acids: CASSDPPGEQYF. CDR3 DNA sequence: TGTGCCAGTAGTGACCCCCCGGGCGAGCAGTACTTC. This chain joins TRBV19 and TRBJ2-7, with D uncertain. The CDR3 extends over 12 amino acids. Trimming removed 5 bases at V and 6 bases at J, with 11 bases between. Germline CDR1 LNHDA, CDR2 SQIVND (reference sequence).

This chain joins TRBV6-5 and TRBJ2-7, with 7 bases that match TRBD1. The V gene's germline CDR1 is MNHEY and CDR2 SVGAGI. The V and J ends lost 5 bases and 3 bases, in that order; junction bases with no gene match: 10. This CDR3 region has 15 residues. This chain's CDR3 is CASSPRQGKGYEQYF. The CDR3, as DNA: TGTGCCAGCAGTCCAAGACAGGGCAAGGGCTACGAGCAGTACTTC.

The rearrangement links TRBV11-3 to TRBJ2-2; 8 bases are a match to TRBD2. Germline loops: CDR1 SGHNT, CDR2 YENEEA. V dropped 5 bases and J dropped 2; count of bases not matched to a gene: 7. This CDR3 contains 16 residues. The CDR3 loop is CASSHQRGPNTGELFF. CDR3 sequence (DNA): TGTGCCAGCAGCCATCAGCGGGGGCCTAACACCGGGGAGCTGTTTTTT.

V usage is TRBV3-1 (or the pseudogene TRBV3-2) and J usage is TRBJ2-3; possibly TRBD2 for D (5 bases). Germline V lookup: CDR1 LGHDT, CDR2 YNNKEL (reference sequence). There are 16 residues in the CDR3. The V end was cut by 0 bases, the J end by 8 bases, with 18 bases between. The CDR3 DNA is TGTGCCAGCAGCCAAGAACCTAGCCCCGGACGCGGTACGCAGTATTTT. Protein: CASSQEPSPGRGTQYF.

The genes are TRBV19 and TRBJ2-5; D gene ambiguous. Trimming removed 5 bases at V and 1 base at J, with 8 bases between. The V gene's germline CDR1 is LNHDA and CDR2 SQIVND (reference sequence). The CDR3 sequence is 13 residues long. DNA of the CDR3: TGTGCCAGTAGTCGTCTACTCCAAGAGACCCAGTACTTC. The encoded protein is CASSRLLQETQYF.

The rearrangement joins TRBV2 to TRBJ1-2; D unclear. The germline CDR1 and CDR2 sequences are SNHLY and FYNNEI. With 6 bases removed from V and 7 bases from J, the gap between germline ends came to 9 bases. There are 11 residues in the CDR3. Written as DNA, the CDR3 is TGTGCCAGCAGAATTAAATCTGGCTACACCTTC. Translating it yields CASRIKSGYTF.

The rearrangement uses TRBV7-3 and TRBJ2-5, with TRBD1 matching 9 bases. This CDR3 has 13 amino acids. Germline assignment: CDR1 SGHTA and CDR2 FQGTGA. The V gene end was trimmed by 5 bases and the J gene end by 5 bases; junction bases not matched to a gene: 3. CDR3 loop: CASSKGQGETQYF. CDR3 sequence (DNA): TGTGCCAGCAGCAAAGGACAGGGGGAGACCCAGTACTTC.

The V call is TRBV7-2, the J call TRBJ1-6; D is possibly TRBD1 (6 bases). V lost 3 bases and J lost 9, with 9 bases in between. CDR1 and CDR2 (germline): SGHTA, FQGNSA. This CDR3 is 13 amino acids long. The CDR3 loop is CASSFGGASPLHF. The CDR3 nucleotides are TGTGCCAGCAGCTTTGGGGGGGCTTCACCCCTCCACTTT.